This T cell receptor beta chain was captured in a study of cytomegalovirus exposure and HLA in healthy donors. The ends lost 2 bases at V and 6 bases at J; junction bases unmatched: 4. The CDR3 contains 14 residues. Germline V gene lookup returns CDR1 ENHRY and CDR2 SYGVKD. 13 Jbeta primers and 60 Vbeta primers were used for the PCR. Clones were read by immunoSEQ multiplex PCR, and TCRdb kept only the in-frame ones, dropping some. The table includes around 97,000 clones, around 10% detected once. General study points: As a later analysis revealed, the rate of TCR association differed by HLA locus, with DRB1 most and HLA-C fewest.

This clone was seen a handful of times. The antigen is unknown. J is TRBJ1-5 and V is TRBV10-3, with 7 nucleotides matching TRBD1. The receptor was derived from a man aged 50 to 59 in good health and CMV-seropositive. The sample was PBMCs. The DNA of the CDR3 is TGTGCCATCAGTGAGAGACAGGGTTTTCAGCCCCAGCATTTT. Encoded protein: CAISERQGFQPQHF.